Each of the 23 T cell receptor beta chains below was sequenced from the same sample in a study of T cell responses to AZD1222 COVID-19 vaccine. Sequencing used immunoSEQ multiplex PCR; TCRdb keeps in-frame clones, though not all of them. The repertoire consists of 100,000 to 150,000 clones, with 90% occurring once and the leading ten covering just over 7%. The sample in question was peripheral blood, obtained on day 0 of AZD1222 vaccination. All receptors derive from an adult in good health.

The V gene is TRBV4-1, the J gene TRBJ2-5; no definite D call. The V gene lost 1 base and the J gene lost 5 bases, with 11 bases spanning the gap. The germline CDR1 and CDR2 sequences are MGHRA and YSYEKL. This CDR3 comprises 14 residues. The CDR3 DNA follows: TGCGCCAGCAGCCAAGTTATAGCTTTGGAGACCCAGTACTTC. Protein: CASSQVIALETQYF.

The chain combines TRBV19 with TRBJ2-5; the D call may be TRBD1 or TRBD2 (5 bases each). The V end was cut by 6 bases, the J end by 4 bases, with 15 bases between. The CDR3 length is 14 residues. The V gene's germline CDR1 is LNHDA and CDR2 SQIVND (reference sequence). The CDR3 region has the DNA TGTGCCAGTAGGTCCAGTTGGGGGTTAGAGACCCAGTACTTC. This codes for CASRSSWGLETQYF. The complete variable domain, with remaining parts taken from reference TRBV19 and TRBJ2-5, reads DGGITQSPKYLFRKEGQNVTLSCEQNLNHDAMYWYRQDPGQGLRLIYYSQIVNDFQKGDIAEGYSVSREKKESFPLTVTSAQKNPTAFYLCASRSSWGLETQYFGPGTRLLVL.

This chain joins TRBV5-4 and TRBJ1-1; weak D call: TRBD1 (6 bases). Germline CDR1 and CDR2: SGHNT and YYREEE (reference sequence). Trimming removed 2 bases from V and 1 base from J, with 12 bases in between. The CDR3 runs 15 residues. The CDR3 protein is CASSLGGRRNTEAFF. The DNA for the CDR3 is TGTGCCAGCAGCTTAGGGGGGCGGAGGAACACTGAAGCTTTCTTT. Using reference TRBV5-4 and TRBJ1-1 for the parts outside the CDR3, the full variable domain is ETGVTQSPTHLIKTRGQQVTLRCSSQSGHNTVSWYQQALGQGPQFIFQYYREEENGRGNFPPRFSGLQFPNYSSELNVNALELDDSALYLCASSLGGRRNTEAFFGQGTRLTVV.

The chain recombines TRBV6-5 with TRBJ2-1, with D possibly being TRBD1 or TRBD2 (5 bases each). The CDR3 is 12 residues long. Germline V gene lookup returns CDR1 MNHEY and CDR2 SVGAGI. With 7 bases removed from V and 10 bases from J, the gap between germline ends came to 14 bases. CDR3 in amino acids: CASNSRGREQFF. The CDR3 nucleotides are TGTGCCAGCAATTCCCGGGGACGGGAGCAGTTCTTC.

The genes are TRBV5-1 and TRBJ2-5; 7 bases are a match to TRBD2. With V trimmed by 3 bases and J by 3 bases, 8 bases remained unmatched. Germline V CDR1 and CDR2: SGHRS, YFSETQ. This CDR3 contains 15 residues. The CDR3 region is CASSSRGLAEETQYF. The CDR3 region has the DNA TGCGCCAGCAGCTCTCGGGGCCTAGCGGAAGAGACCCAGTACTTC.

This clone has just one count. This chain uses TRBV29-1 with TRBJ2-3; TRBD1 or TRBD2 may be the D gene (5 bases each). Trimming removed 0 bases at V and 4 bases at J, with 5 bases between. In germline, CDR1 is SQVTM, CDR2 ANQGSEA. The CDR3 totals 12 residues. CDR3 loop: CSVEEGADTQYF. In nucleotides, the CDR3 is TGCAGCGTTGAAGAGGGGGCAGATACGCAGTATTTT.

The chain combines TRBV7-2 with TRBJ1-2, with TRBD1 as a possible D gene (5 bases). Germline V CDR1 and CDR2: SGHTA, FQGNSA. V lost 3 bases and J lost 5, with 16 bases in between. The CDR3 totals 15 residues. The CDR3 protein is CASSLGLGVRYGYTF. CDR3 nucleotides: TGTGCCAGCAGCTTGGGGTTGGGGGTGAGGTATGGCTACACCTTC.

Points on this clone: The same CDR3 is also encoded by other DNA sequences in this sample. The V call is TRBV3-1 (or the pseudogene TRBV3-2), the J call TRBJ2-5, with D perhaps matching TRBD2 (5 bases). The CDR3 totals 14 residues. CDR1 and CDR2 (germline): LGHDT, YNNKEL (reference sequence). Trimming took off 0 bases at V and 1 base at J, with 6 bases between the two ends. CDR3: CASSQDRGQETQYF. In nucleotides, the CDR3 is TGTGCCAGCAGCCAAGATCGGGGCCAAGAGACCCAGTACTTC.

The genes are TRBV21-1 and TRBJ1-5; the D segment call TRBD1 is taken from the table without a DNA check. TRBV21-1 is a pseudogene locus. This CDR3 comprises 24 residues. In nucleotides, the CDR3 is TGTGCCAGCAGCAAAGAGGGCTGGGCAGGGGGCCGACACCGACCCCGTTATAGCAATCAGCCCCAGCATTTT. This encodes CASSKEGWAGGRHRPRYSNQPQHF.

This rearrangement joins TRBV7-9 to TRBJ2-1; 10 nucleotides agree with TRBD2. CDR1 and CDR2 (germline): SEHNR, FQNEAQ (reference sequence). With 3 bases clipped from V and 7 bases from J, the junction kept 3 bases outside the gene matches. The CDR3 is 14 residues long. This chain's CDR3 is CASSFSGRGNEQFF. The CDR3 DNA sequence: TGTGCCAGCAGCTTCAGCGGGAGGGGAAATGAGCAGTTCTTC.

The chain carries TRBV28 and TRBJ2-4, with unresolved D. Germline V gene sequence: CDR1 MDHEN, CDR2 SYDVKM. The CDR3 covers 13 residues. V lost 7 bases, J lost 0 bases, and 7 bases lay in between. CDR3 nucleotide sequence: TGTGCCAGCATCGATATAGCCAAAAACATTCAGTACTTC. Translation gives CASIDIAKNIQYF.

V gene TRBV6-1 combines with J gene TRBJ1-2; D is unclear. CDR3 length: 13 residues. Trimming shortened V by 2 bases and J by 4 bases, and 8 bases separated the two germline ends. The germline gives CDR1 MNHNS, CDR2 SASEGT. CDR3 loop: CASSELGSYGYTF. The DNA of the CDR3 is TGTGCCAGCAGTGAACTAGGGTCCTATGGCTACACCTTC.

The V call is TRBV3-1 (or the pseudogene TRBV3-2), the J call TRBJ2-5; possibly TRBD1 or TRBD2 for D (5 bases each). The CDR3 loop spans 14 amino acids. The V gene's germline CDR1 is LGHDT and CDR2 YNNKEL (reference sequence). V dropped 1 base and J dropped 7 bases, with 13 bases sitting between them. The CDR3 DNA is TGTGCCAGCAGCCAAGCTAGCACGCAGGGGACCCAGTACTTC. Its protein is CASSQASTQGTQYF.

This chain connects TRBV7-9 to TRBJ2-7; weak D call: TRBD2 (5 bases). CDR3 length: 12 amino acids. V was shortened by 1 base and J by 5 bases, with 6 bases between the two germline ends. CDR1 and CDR2 from the germline V gene are SEHNR and FQNEAQ (reference sequence). CDR3 coding DNA: TGTGCCAGCAGCTTAGACGGGGACGAGCAGTACTTC. It translates to CASSLDGDEQYF.

V gene TRBV5-1 combines with J gene TRBJ1-2, with 7 bases that match TRBD1. Germline CDR1 is SGHRS and CDR2 is YFSETQ. J was trimmed by 8 bases and V by 0 bases; bases with no gene match: 13. The CDR3 covers 16 residues. The CDR3 DNA reads TGCGCCAGCAGCTTGGAGTTTGACAGGGCCCAATGGGGCTACACCTTC. It translates to CASSLEFDRAQWGYTF.

The rearrangement links TRBV9 to TRBJ2-2; no reliable D call. This CDR3 region has 18 residues. V gave up 0 bases and J gave up 6 bases, with 21 bases separating them. Germline values: CDR1 SGDLS, CDR2 YYNGEE. The chain's CDR3 is CASSVGPPARVGPGELFF. As DNA, the CDR3 is TGTGCCAGCAGCGTAGGCCCCCCGGCAAGGGTGGGCCCCGGGGAGCTGTTTTTT.

The rearrangement links TRBV5-4 to TRBJ2-6; 8 bases map to TRBD1. Germline V gene data show CDR1 as SGHNT and CDR2 as YYREEE (reference sequence). CDR3 length equals 17 residues. The V segment lost 0 bases and the J segment 5 bases; nucleotides outside the gene matches: 7. The CDR3 reads CASSLGAGGRWANVLTF. CDR3 sequence (DNA): TGTGCCAGCAGCTTGGGGGCAGGGGGCAGGTGGGCCAACGTCCTGACTTTC.

The chain carries TRBV23-1 and TRBJ2-7; no clear D. TRBV23-1 is identified as an open reading frame with a role that is uncertain. The CDR3 is 13 amino acids. V lost 4 bases, J lost 5 bases, and 12 bases lay in between. DNA for the CDR3: TGCGCCAGCAGTCTAAAAAACTGGAACGAGCAGTACTTC. Its translation is CASSLKNWNEQYF.

The chain employs TRBV7-2 and TRBJ2-7; 8 bases fit TRBD2. The CDR3 is 15 amino acids. V shed 5 bases, J shed 4 bases, and the junction held 10 bases outside the gene matches. The V gene's germline CDR1 is SGHTA and CDR2 FQGNSA. The CDR3 sequence is CASSRRIAGSYEQYF. For the CDR3, the DNA is TGTGCCAGCAGCCGTCGAATAGCGGGATCATACGAGCAGTACTTC. Drawing the rest from reference TRBV7-2 and TRBJ2-7, the complete variable domain is GAGVSQSPSNKVTEKGKDVELRCDPISGHTALYWYRQSLGQGLEFLIYFQGNSAPDKSGLPSDRFSAERTGGSVSTLTIQRTQQEDSAVYLCASSRRIAGSYEQYFGPGTRLTVT.

The rearrangement joins TRBV6-5 to TRBJ2-3, with D possibly TRBD1 on 6 matching bases. Germline CDR1 and CDR2: MNHEY and SVGAGI. Trimming removed 5 bases at V and 2 bases at J, with 11 bases between. This CDR3 contains 14 residues. CDR3 DNA sequence: TGTGCCAGCAGTACAGGGCCTTACACAGATACGCAGTATTTT. Amino acids: CASSTGPYTDTQYF.

J is TRBJ1-1 and V is TRBV3-1 (or the pseudogene TRBV3-2); D remains unclear. V lost 3 bases to trimming and J lost 0 bases, with 2 bases between them. The germline gives CDR1 LGHDT, CDR2 YNNKEL (reference sequence). The CDR3 consists of 12 residues. The CDR3 reads CASSHLNTEAFF. The CDR3, as DNA: TGTGCCAGCAGCCACTTGAACACTGAAGCTTTCTTT.

J is TRBJ2-5 and V is TRBV13; maybe TRBD1 (6 bases). CDR1 is PRHDT, CDR2 FYEKMQ, per germline (reference sequence). The CDR3 covers 13 residues. With 4 bases removed from V and 5 bases from J, the gap between germline ends came to 11 bases. The CDR3 DNA sequence: TGTGCCAGCAGCTCGGGAACAGGGGAGACCCAGTACTTC. Encoded protein: CASSSGTGETQYF. Looking up the rest from reference TRBV13 and TRBJ2-5 gives the full variable domain: AAGVIQSPRHLIKEKRETATLKCYPIPRHDTVYWYQQGPGQDPQFLISFYEKMQSDKGSIPDRFSAQQFSDYHSELNMSSLELGDSALYFCASSSGTGETQYFGPGTRLLVL.

The chain recombines TRBV2 with TRBJ2-7; tentative D call: TRBD1 (6 bases). Germline loops: CDR1 SNHLY, CDR2 FYNNEI. The length of the CDR3 is 13 residues. Trimming left V 8 bases short and J 8 bases short, with 19 bases between. Written as DNA, the CDR3 is TGTGCCAGCGATGATCCAGGGGAGTTCAAGCAGTACTTC. Translating it yields CASDDPGEFKQYF.